The source of this TCR beta chain is a study of neurological immune-mediated disorders. Study overall: In a group of around 34 multiple sclerosis patients, approximately 30 had the relapsing-remitting type and 3 had the secondary progressive type.

The V and J ends lost 1 base and 6 bases respectively, with 12 bases between them. The CDR3 loop spans 14 amino acids. Germline V gene sequence: CDR1 SGHVS, CDR2 FQNEAQ. cDNA synthesis was performed by 5'RACE with 10-nucleotide random UMIs. The output of every sequencing run, over 190 million TCR-beta sequences, came from 15-18 subjects. TCRdb processed the 5' RACE reads anew with MiXCR; each CDR3 protein has one entry. The table has 55,000 to 75,000 distinct CDR3 sequences, around 5.5% seen once. The table lists this clonotype with many counts. The origin of this receptor is a woman in her thirties with multiple sclerosis. The sample comprised PBMCs. The chain combines TRBV7-8 with TRBJ1-2, with no clear D. The CDR3 protein is CASSLGVYSHGYTF. For the CDR3, the DNA is TGTGCCAGCAGCTTAGGGGTCTACTCCCATGGCTACACCTTC.